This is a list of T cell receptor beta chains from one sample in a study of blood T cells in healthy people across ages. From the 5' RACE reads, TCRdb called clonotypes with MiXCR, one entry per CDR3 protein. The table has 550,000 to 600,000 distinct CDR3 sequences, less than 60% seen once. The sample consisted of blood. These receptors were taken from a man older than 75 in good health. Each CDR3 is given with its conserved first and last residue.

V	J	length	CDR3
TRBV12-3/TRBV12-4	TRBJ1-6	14	CASSLDRENSPLHF
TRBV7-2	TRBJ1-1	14	CASSIGGMNTEAFF
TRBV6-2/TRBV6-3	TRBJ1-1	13	CASSYSRGTEAFF
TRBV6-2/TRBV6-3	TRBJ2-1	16	CASSYSTGRTYNEQFF
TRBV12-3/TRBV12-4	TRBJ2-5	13	CASSVAIGLGEYF
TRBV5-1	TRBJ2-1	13	CASSLVASNEQFF
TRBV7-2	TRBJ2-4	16	CASSLGRQGAKNIQYF
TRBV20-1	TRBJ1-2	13	CSAGLGDSEGYTF
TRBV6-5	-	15	CACRPMVGDYNEQYF
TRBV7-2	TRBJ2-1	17	CASSFGAAGSPNNEQFF
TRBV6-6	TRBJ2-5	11	CASNSRETQYF
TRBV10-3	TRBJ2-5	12	CAISERGETQYF
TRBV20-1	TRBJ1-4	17	CSARDLPDGSLGEKLFF
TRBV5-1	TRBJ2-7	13	CASSFGDRDEQYF
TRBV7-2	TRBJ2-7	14	CASSFSGGIREQYF
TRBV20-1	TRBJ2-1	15	CSALAGTRGGNEQFF
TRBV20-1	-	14	CSARSNRVFDEQYF
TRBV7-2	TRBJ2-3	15	CASTLNGHHTDTQYF
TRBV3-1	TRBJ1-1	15	CASSQAPRGGTEAFF
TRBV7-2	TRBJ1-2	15	CASSLGSAGAGGYTF
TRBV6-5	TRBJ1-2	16	CASSKTGGSNRAGYTF
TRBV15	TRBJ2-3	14	CATSRDISGDTQYF
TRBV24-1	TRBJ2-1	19	CAISETGTSGGAHYNEQFF
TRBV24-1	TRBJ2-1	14	CATETSGSFNEQFF
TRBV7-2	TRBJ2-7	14	CASSLSWAPDEQYF
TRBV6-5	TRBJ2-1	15	CASSYSRGGYNEQFF
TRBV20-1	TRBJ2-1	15	CSAIQAGLAAGEQFF
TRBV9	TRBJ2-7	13	CASSLTPVGEQYF
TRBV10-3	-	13	CAISESRQVEQYF
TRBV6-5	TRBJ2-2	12	CASRQGTGELFF
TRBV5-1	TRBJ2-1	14	CASSLGLTYNEQFF
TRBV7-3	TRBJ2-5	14	CASSHWGGKETQYF
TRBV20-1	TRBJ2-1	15	CSAPGLAGAPGEQFF
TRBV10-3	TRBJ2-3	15	CAISGTSGDEDTQYF
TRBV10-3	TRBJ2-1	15	CAISEEGRGNNEQFF
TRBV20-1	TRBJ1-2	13	CSATDRLSRSYTF
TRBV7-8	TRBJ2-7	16	CASSLAPGSGSYEQYF
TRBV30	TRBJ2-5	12	CAWKRVGETQYF
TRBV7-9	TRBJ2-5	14	CASSLGGGPETQYF
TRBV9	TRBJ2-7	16	CASSPNQVLRGREQYF
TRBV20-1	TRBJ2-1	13	CSAPEGSGHEQFF
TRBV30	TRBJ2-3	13	CAWSTWGPDTQYF
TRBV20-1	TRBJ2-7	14	CSAEPRGTGYEQYF
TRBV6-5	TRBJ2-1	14	CASSTGQGVNEQFF